Sequencing of this T cell receptor (beta chain) was carried out in a study of T cells expressing NK-cell markers. General study points: Where several donors were concerned, these clonotypes also led the CD3+CD56-NKG2C+ fraction.

TCRdb reprocessed the 5' RACE reads; each CDR3 protein has one entry and no DNA is given. Its clone listing holds about 390,000 distinct CDR3 sequences. Comments on this clonotype: The target antigen is unknown.

The germline V gene has CDR1 KGHDR and CDR2 SFDVKD. This CDR3 contains 15 residues. The sequenced sample consisted of blood T cells: a sorted CD56 or NKG2C T cell subset, CD4+ or CD8+ T cells, or bulk PBMC T cells (not recorded which). J is TRBJ2-7 and V is TRBV24-1; checking the TCRdb D call of TRBD2 is not possible without DNA. The origin of this receptor is a woman aged 45 to 65 in good health. CDR3 loop: CATSDQDSPIYEQYF.